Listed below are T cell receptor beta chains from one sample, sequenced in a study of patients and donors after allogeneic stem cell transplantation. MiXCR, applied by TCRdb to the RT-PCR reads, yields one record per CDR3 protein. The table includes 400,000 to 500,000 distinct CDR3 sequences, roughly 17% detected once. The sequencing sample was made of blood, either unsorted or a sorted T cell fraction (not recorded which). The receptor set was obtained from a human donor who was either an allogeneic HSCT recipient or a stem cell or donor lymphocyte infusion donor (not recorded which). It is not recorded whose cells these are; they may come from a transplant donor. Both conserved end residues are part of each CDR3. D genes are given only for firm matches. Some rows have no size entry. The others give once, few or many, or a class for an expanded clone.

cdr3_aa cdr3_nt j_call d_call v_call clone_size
CASSQAATRGYNEQFF TGTGCCAGCAGCCAAGCGGCGACGAGGGGCTACAATGAGCAGTTCTTC TRBJ2-1 NA TRBV3-1 NA
CASSTSGRRAYEQYF TGTGCCAGCAGTACTAGCGGGAGGCGAGCCTACGAGCAGTACTTC TRBJ2-7 TRBD2 TRBV28 NA
CASNSGGRNEQFF TGTGCCAGCAATTCGGGGGGGCGTAATGAGCAGTTCTTC TRBJ2-1 TRBD2 TRBV9 NA
CASSRGQNLNTGELFF TGTGCCAGCAGCCGAGGACAAAATCTGAACACCGGGGAGCTGTTTTTT TRBJ2-2 NA TRBV4-2 few
CASSQDWAGEQYF TGCGCCAGCAGCCAAGATTGGGCTGGCGAGCAGTACTTC TRBJ2-7 NA TRBV4-1 few
CASTPWTGRTGELFF TGTGCCAGCACTCCCTGGACAGGGAGAACCGGGGAGCTGTTTTTT TRBJ2-2 TRBD1 TRBV27 NA
CASSPFEGRSTDTQYF TGTGCCAGCAGCCCATTCGAGGGCCGAAGCACAGATACGCAGTATTTT TRBJ2-3 NA TRBV4-2 NA
CSAPGQGGSNQPQHF TGCAGTGCCCCCGGACAGGGTGGGAGCAATCAGCCCCAGCATTTT TRBJ1-5 TRBD1 TRBV20-1 NA
CASSPGTVSGNTIYF TGTGCCAGCAGCCCGGGGACAGTCTCTGGAAACACCATATATTTT TRBJ1-3 TRBD1 TRBV4-2 NA
CASTTPRGSTGELFF TGTGCCAGCACCACCCCGAGGGGGTCCACCGGGGAGCTGTTTTTT TRBJ2-2 NA TRBV12-3/TRBV12-4 many
CASSWLAGGRNEQFF TGTGCCAGCAGTTGGCTAGCGGGGGGGCGCAATGAGCAGTTCTTC TRBJ2-1 TRBD2 TRBV6-2/TRBV6-3 NA
CASSLGGFINEQFF TGTGCCAGCAGCCTAGGGGGATTCATCAATGAGCAGTTCTTC TRBJ2-1 NA TRBV12-3/TRBV12-4 NA
CASSPSGGPSTEAFF TGTGCCAGCTCACCATCGGGGGGGCCTAGCACTGAAGCTTTCTTT TRBJ1-1 NA TRBV18 NA
CASSAGSWGRNGYTF TGTGCCAGCAGCGCCGGAAGCTGGGGGCGGAATGGCTACACCTTC TRBJ1-2 NA TRBV3-1 few
CASSLSRGEAFF TGTGCCAGCAGTTTATCTCGGGGTGAAGCTTTCTTT TRBJ1-1 NA TRBV27 many
CSASPATDTQYF TGCAGCGCTAGTCCGGCCACAGATACGCAGTATTTT TRBJ2-3 NA TRBV29-1 few